One sample yielded the 27 T cell receptor beta chains listed below, sequenced in a study of long-term antiretroviral therapy in people with HIV (dated by TCRdb to 2022 to 2024). The immunoSEQ hsTCRB v3.0 assay was used at survey level resolution to sequence the TRB variable region. TCRdb mirrors the immuneACCESS table, restricted to in-frame sequences. Some clones are absent from its copies; in checked studies, under half trace to an unresolved V gene, and the reason for the others is unknown. The sample yields around 28,000 clones; more than 70% were counted once. The top ten clonotypes cover approximately 4.8% of the sample. The sample in question was unsorted PBMCs, obtained 0.8 years after starting antiretroviral therapy. The receptor set was obtained from a woman younger than 45 with HIV.

In DNA form, the CDR3 reads TGTGCCAGCTCAAGATCGACAGGGGATAACACTGAAGCTTTCTTT. Translating it yields CASSRSTGDNTEAFF. The chain couples TRBV18 to TRBJ1-1; 8 bases map to TRBD1. Per the germline V gene, CDR1 is KGHSH and CDR2 is LQKENI. CDR3 size: 15 residues. V lost 5 bases to trimming and J lost 2 bases; unmatched junction nucleotides: 7.

This chain connects TRBV11-2 to TRBJ2-5, with D hard to call. CDR1 SGHAT and CDR2 FQNNGV come from the germline V gene. V was pared by 1 base and J by 2 bases, with 11 bases between. The CDR3 has 15 residues. CDR3 DNA: TGTGCCAGCAGCTTAGGACACAAGAAACAAGAGACCCAGTACTTC. Protein sequence: CASSLGHKKQETQYF.

The sample holds one count of this clone. V gene TRBV7-3 combines with J gene TRBJ1-1, with D unclear. Trimming shortened V by 4 bases and J by 6 bases, and 6 bases separated the two germline ends. Germline V gene sequence: CDR1 SGHTA, CDR2 FQGTGA. This CDR3 comprises 11 residues. CDR3 sequence (DNA): TGTGCCAGCAGCTCTCGTCCTGAAGCTTTCTTT. It translates to CASSSRPEAFF.

This chain uses TRBV27 with TRBJ2-1; 10 bases line up with TRBD1. This CDR3 spans 17 amino acids. After removal of 7 bases from V and 5 bases from J, the junction contained 14 bases not matched to a gene. Germline V lookup: CDR1 MNHEY, CDR2 SMNVEV (reference sequence). CDR3 sequence reads: CASIGGVRDRGDNEQFF. Written as DNA, the CDR3 is TGTGCCAGCATCGGGGGTGTGAGGGACAGGGGTGACAATGAGCAGTTCTTC.

This chain joins TRBV19 and TRBJ1-5; 10 nucleotides match TRBD1. The germline gives CDR1 LNHDA, CDR2 SQIVND (reference sequence). The length of the CDR3 is 19 residues. J lost 0 bases, V lost 4 bases, and 12 bases had no gene match. CDR3: CASSNVGQGRWYSNQPQHF. CDR3 nucleotides: TGTGCCAGTAGTAACGTGGGACAGGGGCGTTGGTATAGCAATCAGCCCCAGCATTTT.

This chain links TRBV13 with TRBJ1-5; no clear D gene. Germline V gene data show CDR1 as PRHDT and CDR2 as FYEKMQ (reference sequence). V gave up 1 base and J gave up 3 bases, with 1 base separating them. The length of the CDR3 is 12 residues. Here the CDR3 reads CASSLDNQPQHF. The CDR3 region has the DNA TGTGCCAGCAGCTTAGACAATCAGCCCCAGCATTTT. The whole variable domain, filled in from reference TRBV13 and TRBJ1-5, reads AAGVIQSPRHLIKEKRETATLKCYPIPRHDTVYWYQQGPGQDPQFLISFYEKMQSDKGSIPDRFSAQQFSDYHSELNMSSLELGDSALYFCASSLDNQPQHFGDGTRLSIL.

This clone was seen only once. This rearrangement joins TRBV10-3 to TRBJ2-4, with D uncertain. The CDR3 runs to 15 residues. Germline V gene sequence: CDR1 ENHRY, CDR2 SYGVKD. V was pared by 2 bases and J by 2 bases, with 10 bases between. CDR3 DNA sequence: TGTGCCATCAGTGAGGGGGATATCACCAAAAACATTCAGTACTTC. Its protein is CAISEGDITKNIQYF.

This sequence joins TRBV27 and TRBJ1-2; 12 bases align to TRBD1. J lost 1 base, V lost 6 bases, and 15 bases had no gene match. In germline, CDR1 is MNHEY, CDR2 SMNVEV (reference sequence). This CDR3 region has 19 residues. CDR3 sequence reads: CASSRGVGQGAIDNYGYTF. In DNA form, the CDR3 reads TGTGCCAGCAGCCGTGGGGTGGGACAGGGGGCAATCGATAACTATGGCTACACCTTC.

V and J are TRBV10-3 and TRBJ1-2; TRBD1 matches 10 bases. The CDR3 runs 14 residues. V was clipped by 7 bases and J by 4 bases; unmatched bases: 6. CDR1 ENHRY and CDR2 SYGVKD come from the germline V gene. In DNA, the CDR3 is TGTGCCATCACACCGGGACAGGGGACCTATGGCTACACCTTC. This translates into CAITPGQGTYGYTF.

The sample holds one count of this clone. This sequence joins TRBV7-9 and TRBJ2-3; no definite D call. The CDR3 totals 12 residues. CDR1 is SEHNR, CDR2 FQNEAQ, per germline (reference sequence). V lost 5 bases to trimming and J lost 6 bases, with 9 bases between them. The CDR3 DNA follows: TGTGCCAGCAGCCCGTATTTTGATACGCAGTATTTT. Residues: CASSPYFDTQYF. Variable domain in full (rest from reference TRBV7-9 and TRBJ2-3): DTGVSQNPRHKITKRGQNVTFRCDPISEHNRLYWYRQTLGQGPEFLTYFQNEAQLEKSRLLSDRFSAERPKGSFSTLEIQRTEQGDSAMYLCASSPYFDTQYFGPGTRLTVL.

The gene calls are TRBV11-2 and TRBJ2-5; 7 bases align to TRBD2. The length of the CDR3 is 15 residues. The V gene's germline CDR1 is SGHAT and CDR2 FQNNGV. The junction had 9 bases not matched to a gene; V was cut back by 5 bases and J by 3 bases. The CDR3: CASSTTAGTKETQYF. The CDR3 bases are TGTGCCAGCAGCACTACCGCCGGGACTAAAGAGACCCAGTACTTC.

The rearrangement joins TRBV11-2 to TRBJ1-6, with D hard to call. The CDR3 is 12 amino acids. Germline-derived CDR1 and CDR2 are SGHAT and FQNNGV. Deletions cut 5 bases from V and 16 bases from J, with 15 bases between. As DNA, the CDR3 is TGTGCCAGCAGCCCCGGAACCAGTCGGCTCCACTTT. Amino acids: CASSPGTSRLHF.

J is TRBJ1-1 and V is TRBV5-1, with a possible D match to TRBD1 (5 bases). Per the germline V gene, CDR1 is SGHRS and CDR2 is YFSETQ. The CDR3 is made up of 14 amino acids. V was pared by 5 bases and J by 0 bases, with 11 bases between. The DNA for the CDR3 is TGCGCCAGCAGGCAACAGGTTATGAACACTGAAGCTTTCTTT. Its protein is CASRQQVMNTEAFF.

J is TRBJ2-7 and V is TRBV10-3, with TRBD2 identical over 7 bases. The CDR3 has 14 residues. J lost 5 bases, V lost 9 bases, and 13 bases had no gene match. CDR1 is ENHRY, CDR2 SYGVKD, per germline. Here the CDR3 DNA reads TGTGCCATTGCAGGCGGGAGAACGGGACACGAGCAGTACTTC. Protein sequence: CAIAGGRTGHEQYF.

The chain joins TRBV4-1 to TRBJ1-1; a weak D match, TRBD1 (5 bases). Per germline, CDR1 MGHRA and CDR2 YSYEKL. The CDR3 has 16 residues. Trimming removed 0 bases at V and 1 base at J, with 12 bases between. CDR3 region: CASSQENGGPNTEAFF. In DNA form, the CDR3 reads TGCGCCAGCAGCCAAGAAAATGGGGGACCGAACACTGAAGCTTTCTTT.

As DNA, the CDR3 is TGTGCCAGCAGCCGTATTTACAGGAGCTCCTACAATGAGCAGTTCTTC. Translation: CASSRIYRSSYNEQFF. The rearrangement joins TRBV11-2 to TRBJ2-1; a possible D gene is TRBD1 (5 bases). CDR1 SGHAT and CDR2 FQNNGV come from the germline V gene. The CDR3 sequence is 16 residues long. The V end was cut by 5 bases, the J end by 0 bases, with 14 bases between.

The rearrangement uses TRBV7-2 and TRBJ1-2; D call uncertain. Trimming removed 5 bases at V and 3 bases at J, with 16 bases between. Germline values: CDR1 SGHTA, CDR2 FQGNSA. This CDR3 contains 15 residues. This CDR3 is CASSVRGRQHYGYTF. CDR3 in DNA: TGTGCCAGCAGCGTGCGGGGTCGGCAGCACTATGGCTACACCTTC.

J is TRBJ2-2 and V is TRBV5-1; possible D gene TRBD1, 6 bases. Germline V CDR1 and CDR2: SGHRS, YFSETQ. The CDR3 length is 16 residues. V gave up 2 bases and J gave up 2 bases, with 13 bases separating them. CDR3 sequence reads: CASSLEGQRNTGELFF. The CDR3 coding sequence is TGCGCCAGCAGCTTAGAGGGACAACGAAACACCGGGGAGCTGTTTTTT.

The sample holds a few counts of this clone. The V call is TRBV7-3, the J call TRBJ1-1; a possible D gene is TRBD1 (5 bases). The CDR3 sequence is 15 residues long. Trimming cost V 0 bases and J 1 base, with 9 bases left between them. The germline gives CDR1 SGHTA, CDR2 FQGTGA. CDR3 nucleotide sequence: TGTGCCAGCAGCTTAACTGGCGGGACGAACACTGAAGCTTTCTTT. Its protein is CASSLTGGTNTEAFF.

The chain is built from TRBV27 and TRBJ1-1; 8 positions match TRBD1. The CDR3 extends over 13 amino acids. Per germline, CDR1 MNHEY and CDR2 SMNVEV (reference sequence). Unmatched junction bases numbered 7, after V lost 5 bases and J lost 8 bases. This CDR3 is CASSPRTGREAFF. The CDR3 coding sequence is TGTGCCAGCAGTCCCCGGACAGGGCGAGAAGCTTTCTTT.

The CDR3 sequence is CASSGGGPGDTQYF. Written as DNA, the CDR3 is TGCGCCAGCAGCGGCGGGGGTCCGGGTGATACGCAGTATTTT. This sequence joins TRBV5-1 and TRBJ2-3, with 7 bases identical to TRBD2. In germline, CDR1 is SGHRS, CDR2 YFSETQ. After removal of 4 bases from V and 6 bases from J, the junction contained 8 bases not matched to a gene. The CDR3 has 14 amino acids.

The J gene is TRBJ1-3, the V gene TRBV14; 7 bases map to TRBD1. Unmatched junction bases numbered 5, after V lost 6 bases and J lost 0 bases. From germline, CDR1 is SGHDN and CDR2 FVKESK. CDR3 length: 15 amino acids. CDR3 sequence (DNA): TGTGCCAGCAGTCAGGGGGATCCCTCTGGAAACACCATATATTTT. It codes for CASSQGDPSGNTIYF.

The DNA for the CDR3 is TGTGCCAGCAGCTTAGAACCGACAGTATACAATGAGCAGTTCTTC. Translation: CASSLEPTVYNEQFF. The genes are TRBV7-9 and TRBJ2-1; D possibly corresponds to TRBD1 (5 bases). Germline-derived CDR1 and CDR2 are SEHNR and FQNEAQ (reference sequence). V was trimmed by 1 base and J by 4 bases, leaving 11 bases between them. This CDR3 is built from 15 residues.

This sequence joins TRBV7-2 and TRBJ2-5; 8 bases match TRBD2. Germline assignment: CDR1 SGHTA and CDR2 FQGNSA. This CDR3 spans 16 amino acids. After removal of 5 bases from V and 5 bases from J, the junction contained 13 bases not matched to a gene. This CDR3 is CASSPVGGGPWETQYF. CDR3 DNA sequence: TGTGCCAGCAGCCCAGTTGGCGGGGGGCCTTGGGAGACCCAGTACTTC.

The chain combines TRBV5-1 with TRBJ2-5, with D perhaps being TRBD1 or TRBD2 (5 bases each). Germline V gene lookup returns CDR1 SGHRS and CDR2 YFSETQ. The CDR3 is 15 amino acids. The germline V and J ends were trimmed by 2 bases and 4 bases, with 15 bases remaining between them. The CDR3: CASSFWDGGAETQYF. DNA for the CDR3: TGCGCCAGCAGCTTTTGGGACGGAGGCGCAGAGACCCAGTACTTC.

The chain combines TRBV11-2 with TRBJ2-4; D possibly corresponds to TRBD1 (5 bases). Germline assignment: CDR1 SGHAT and CDR2 FQNNGV. V was cut by 4 bases and J by 7 bases, with 14 bases left in between. This CDR3 is built from 14 residues. CDR3 in amino acids: CASSSVLKGNIQYF. CDR3 in DNA: TGTGCCAGCAGCTCCGTATTAAAGGGGAACATTCAGTACTTC.

This clone was counted only a few times. V and J are TRBV4-1 and TRBJ1-2; 7 bases are a match to TRBD1. Germline trimming cut 3 bases from V and 0 bases from J; bases unmatched to any gene: 1. This CDR3 is built from 14 residues. Germline CDR1 reads MGHRA; CDR2 reads YSYEKL. DNA for the CDR3: TGCGCCAGCAGCCAGACAGGGTCTAACTATGGCTACACCTTC. This gives the protein CASSQTGSNYGYTF.